The 19 T cell receptor beta chains given below trace back to one sample, sequenced in a study of cytomegalovirus exposure and HLA in healthy donors. PCR amplification relied on 60 Vbeta primers (plus 13 Jbeta primers). Sequenced by immunoSEQ multiplex PCR; TCRdb stores in-frame clones only, minus some. Found here are more than 100,000 clones, about 87% of them singletons; the top ten hold 4.5% to 6.5%. The sequenced material came from PBMCs. The receptors come from a woman aged 30 to 39 in good health and CMV-seronegative.

The chain is built from TRBV6-4 and TRBJ2-5; no definite D call. The J call is doubtful: the DNA matches TRBJ2-7 better. This CDR3 has 19 amino acids. Germline V gene sequence: CDR1 MRHNA, CDR2 SNTAGT. CDR3 region: CASSDGRRISGYLTYEQYF. Written as DNA, the CDR3 is TGTGCCAGCAGTGACGGTCGCAGGATCTCCGGATACCTAACCTACGAGCAGTACTTC.

V and J are TRBV4-1 and TRBJ2-4; TRBD2 matches 12 bases. CDR3 length equals 17 residues. Germline-derived CDR1 and CDR2 are MGHRA and YSYEKL. V gave up 2 bases and J gave up 4 bases; unmatched junction bases: 6. The CDR3 nucleotides are TGCGCCAGCAGCCAATACGGACTAGCGGGGTGGAAAAACATTCAGTACTTC. Protein: CASSQYGLAGWKNIQYF.

The chain combines TRBV9 with TRBJ2-1, with 10 bases that match TRBD2. V trimming: 3 bases; J trimming: 0 bases; junction bases outside the gene matches: 3. CDR3 length equals 16 residues. Per germline, CDR1 SGDLS and CDR2 YYNGEE. CDR3 region: CASSGLAGSSYNEQFF. The CDR3 nucleotides read TGTGCCAGCAGCGGACTAGCGGGCAGCTCCTACAATGAGCAGTTCTTC.

This clone was observed a handful of times. The rearrangement uses TRBV7-3 and TRBJ1-1, with 10 bases lining up with TRBD1. The germline CDR1 and CDR2 sequences are SGHTA and FQGTGA. The CDR3 totals 18 residues. After removal of 2 bases from V and 5 bases from J, the junction contained 14 bases not matched to a gene. CDR3 sequence (DNA): TGTGCCAGCAGCTTATGGGCCCTGGGGGACAGGGGACGAACTGAAGCTTTCTTT. Its protein is CASSLWALGDRGRTEAFF.

The chain couples TRBV4-1 to TRBJ1-2; 7 bases are shared with TRBD1. The CDR3 consists of 14 residues. The J segment lost 2 bases and the V segment lost 2 bases, leaving 2 bases of the junction unmatched. Germline CDR1 MGHRA, CDR2 YSYEKL. The CDR3 region is CASSQTGQNYGYTF. The CDR3 bases are TGCGCCAGCAGCCAAACGGGACAGAACTATGGCTACACCTTC.

The chain recombines TRBV18 with TRBJ1-2, with unresolved D. Per the germline V gene, CDR1 is KGHSH and CDR2 is LQKENI. Trimming took off 0 bases at V and 4 bases at J, with 3 bases between the two ends. The CDR3 spans 12 residues. CDR3 DNA: TGTGCCAGCTCACCACCCAGCTATGGCTACACCTTC. It yields the protein CASSPPSYGYTF.

The chain employs TRBV7-8 and TRBJ2-1; D is perhaps TRBD1 (6 bases). Germline CDR1 and CDR2: SGHVS and FQNEAQ. The CDR3 is 16 amino acids. V lost 5 bases to trimming and J lost 2 bases, with 16 bases between them. This chain's CDR3 is CASSPEDSSPYNEQFF. For the CDR3, the DNA is TGTGCCAGCAGCCCCGAGGACAGTTCACCCTACAATGAGCAGTTCTTC.

The CDR3 coding sequence is TGTGCCAGCAGTCGACCGGGACAGGGTTTTCCCCAGCATTTT. Its translation is CASSRPGQGFPQHF. The V and J genes are TRBV28 and TRBJ1-5; 9 positions match TRBD1. The germline V gene encodes CDR1 MDHEN and CDR2 SYDVKM. The CDR3 covers 14 residues. V lost 5 bases to trimming and J lost 10 bases; unmatched junction nucleotides: 9. Full variable domain (remainder filled in from reference TRBV28 and TRBJ1-5): DVKVTQSSRYLVKRTGEKVFLECVQDMDHENMFWYRQDPGLGLRLIYFSYDVKMKEKGDIPEGYSVSREKKERFSLILESASTNQTSMYLCASSRPGQGFPQHFGDGTRLSIL.

The CDR3 spells CASSFSMNTEAFF. The CDR3, as DNA: TGTGCCAGCAGCTTCTCTATGAACACTGAAGCTTTCTTT. The chain recombines TRBV7-2 with TRBJ1-1; unclear D gene. Germline V gene lookup returns CDR1 SGHTA and CDR2 FQGNSA. The V end was cut by 3 bases, the J end by 0 bases, with 5 bases between. The CDR3 is 13 residues long.

The chain links TRBV19 to TRBJ2-6; possibly TRBD2 for D (6 bases). The V gene's germline CDR1 is LNHDA and CDR2 SQIVND (reference sequence). V lost 5 bases and J lost 0, with 14 bases in between. The length of the CDR3 is 17 residues. CDR3 in DNA: TGTGCCAGTAGTCTGCCGGGACTGTTCTCTGGGGCCAACGTCCTGACTTTC. This gives the protein CASSLPGLFSGANVLTF. Filled out from reference TRBV19 and TRBJ2-6, the complete variable domain reads DGGITQSPKYLFRKEGQNVTLSCEQNLNHDAMYWYRQDPGQGLRLIYYSQIVNDFQKGDIAEGYSVSREKKESFPLTVTSAQKNPTAFYLCASSLPGLFSGANVLTFGAGSRLTVL.

The table lists this clone with a few counts. J is TRBJ1-1 and V is TRBV7-8, with 7 bases matching TRBD1. From germline, CDR1 is SGHVS and CDR2 FQNEAQ. The CDR3 has 15 amino acids. The junction had 6 bases not matched to a gene; V was cut back by 1 base and J by 4 bases. The CDR3 DNA sequence: TGTGCCAGCAGCTTAGTCCAATACAGGGGCACTGAAGCTTTCTTT. Encoded protein: CASSLVQYRGTEAFF.

V and J are TRBV4-2 and TRBJ1-4; 9 bases match TRBD1. Trimming removed 0 bases from V and 8 bases from J; junction bases left unmatched: 7. Germline assignment: CDR1 LGHNA and CDR2 YNFKEQ. There are 16 residues in the CDR3. The CDR3 coding sequence is TGTGCCAGCAGCCAAGATGTGGGACAGGGTCGAGAAAAACTGTTTTTT. It yields the protein CASSQDVGQGREKLFF.

The chain joins TRBV7-9 to TRBJ1-2; D is ambiguous. The CDR3 consists of 13 residues. Germline V gene data show CDR1 as SEHNR and CDR2 as FQNEAQ (reference sequence). V gave up 5 bases and J gave up 11 bases, with 18 bases separating them. The CDR3 loop reads CASSPQYKELYTF. CDR3 sequence (DNA): TGTGCCAGCAGCCCTCAATACAAGGAGCTTTACACCTTC.

The chain is built from TRBV10-1 and TRBJ1-1; 8 nucleotides match TRBD1. CDR3 length equals 15 residues. Germline lookup yields CDR1 WNHNN and CDR2 SYGVQD (reference sequence). The V and J ends lost 3 bases and 1 base, in that order; junction bases with no gene match: 4. In DNA form, the CDR3 reads TGCGCCAGCAGTGACCGACAGGGGAAGAACACTGAAGCTTTCTTT. It translates to CASSDRQGKNTEAFF.

V is TRBV28 and J is TRBJ2-7; possible D gene TRBD1, 6 bases. The CDR3 totals 14 residues. From germline, CDR1 is MDHEN and CDR2 SYDVKM. V lost 1 base and J lost 1, with 8 bases in between. This chain's CDR3 is CASSLLDRSYEQYF. CDR3 nucleotides: TGTGCCAGCAGTTTATTGGACAGATCCTACGAGCAGTACTTC.

This clone occurred once. The chain is built from TRBV30 and TRBJ2-7; D is possibly TRBD1 (6 bases). The V gene lost 1 base and the J gene lost 1 base, with 8 bases spanning the gap. The germline CDR1 and CDR2 sequences are GTSNPN and SVGIG (reference sequence). This CDR3 has 13 residues. CDR3 bases: TGTGCCTGGAGTGACAGGGTTTCCTACGAGCAGTACTTC. It yields the protein CAWSDRVSYEQYF.

The V gene is TRBV7-9, the J gene TRBJ1-4, with D possibly being TRBD1 (5 bases). The germline gives CDR1 SEHNR, CDR2 FQNEAQ (reference sequence). The length of the CDR3 is 15 residues. V was shortened by 8 bases and J by 4 bases, with 17 bases between the two germline ends. The CDR3 region has the DNA TGTGCCAGCGTTCCGAAGGGGCGGCTTAATGAAAAACTGTTTTTT. It specifies CASVPKGRLNEKLFF.

The chain employs TRBV12-5 and TRBJ2-1, with 12 positions matching TRBD2. The germline gives CDR1 LGHNT, CDR2 FRNRAP. The J segment lost 7 bases and the V segment lost 2 bases, leaving 6 bases of the junction unmatched. The CDR3 runs to 16 residues. DNA for the CDR3: TGTGCTAGTGGTTTGCTAGCGGGGGGGAATAGAAATGAGCAGTTCTTC. It is translated as CASGLLAGGNRNEQFF.

The rearrangement links TRBV5-4 to TRBJ1-5; a weak D match, TRBD1 (5 bases). The ends were cut back, 7 bases at V and 5 bases at J, with 10 bases in the middle. The length of the CDR3 is 12 residues. The V gene's germline CDR1 is SGHNT and CDR2 YYREEE (reference sequence). The CDR3 is CASRTGYQPQHF. The CDR3 coding sequence is TGTGCCAGCCGCACAGGATATCAGCCCCAGCATTTT.